This T cell receptor (beta chain) was retrieved from a study of cytomegalovirus exposure and HLA in healthy donors. Study at large: A later analysis reported the same platform for the 120 or so validation repertoires and the roughly 700 first-cohort repertoires. Findings and limits, study-wide: Later, an analysis found that TCR clusters from the first cohort tended to co-occur in the 90 to 150 validation repertoires.

As regards this clone: Its matching antigen is unknown.

Data came from immunoSEQ multiplex PCR; TCRdb stores just in-frame clones and leaves some out. The repertoire holds roughly 150,000 clones, with 88% as singletons. The CDR3 consists of 13 residues. Trimming removed 6 bases from V and 7 bases from J; junction bases left unmatched: 2. Germline V gene lookup returns CDR1 SNHLY and CDR2 FYNNEI. The validation cohort, a group of around 120 subjects, included the donors and was separate from the roughly 670-subject first cohort. The sequence was collected from a man aged 18-30 years in good health and CMV-seronegative. The sequencing input was PBMCs. The chain combines TRBV2 with TRBJ2-2; the match to TRBD1 covers 10 bases. This CDR3 is CASRDRGHGELFF. CDR3 nucleotide sequence: TGTGCCAGCAGAGACAGGGGGCACGGGGAGCTGTTTTTT. The whole variable domain, filled in from reference TRBV2 and TRBJ2-2, reads EPEVTQTPSHQVTQMGQEVILRCVPISNHLYFYWYRQILGQKVEFLVSFYNNEISEKSEIFDDQFSVERPDGSNFTLKIRSTKLEDSAMYFCASRDRGHGELFFGEGSRLTVL.